This TCR beta chain originates from a study of tumor-infiltrating lymphocytes in primary liver carcinoma. Overall study context: These patients were men and women whose ages were 30 to 69 years. Study-wide findings and caveats: Tumor region pairs overlapped more than did tumor-adjacent and tumor-blood pairs. Compared with blood, tumor repertoires held significantly more in their top 250 clones.

Each 20-30 mg portion of unsorted bulk tissue served as the source for co-extraction of RNA and DNA. Sampling targeted five separate regions of each tumor, which included the tumor centre. The CDR3 totals 17 residues. Germline V CDR1 and CDR2: SGHDN, FVKESK. After removal of 5 bases from V and 0 bases from J, the junction contained 5 bases not matched to a gene. This clonotype has a count of ten or more. Its specificity is not known. Total RNA amounting to 500 ng was the source from which TCR beta cDNA was made with a constant-region primer. Investigators got TCR beta libraries out of three nested multiplex PCR rounds, done with slightly modified ARM-PCR. With TRBV1-TRBV30 forward primers and a C-beta reverse primer, the first two PCR rounds were run for roughly 10 cycles each. One entry per CDR3 protein results from TCRdb running MiXCR on the multiplex PCR reads. The sample lists about 35,000 distinct CDR3 sequences, roughly 80% occurring once.

The receptor was isolated from a man aged 35 to 55 with primary liver carcinoma and hepatitis B virus infection. V is TRBV14 and J is TRBJ2-1, with 12 bases aligning to TRBD2. Sequenced material: liver tumor tissue from sampling region 4. The subset is: tumor region T4, right-lateral pole. The CDR3: CASSYGLAGFSYNEQFF. The CDR3 nucleotides are TGTGCCAGCAGCTACGGACTAGCGGGGTTCTCCTACAATGAGCAGTTCTTC.